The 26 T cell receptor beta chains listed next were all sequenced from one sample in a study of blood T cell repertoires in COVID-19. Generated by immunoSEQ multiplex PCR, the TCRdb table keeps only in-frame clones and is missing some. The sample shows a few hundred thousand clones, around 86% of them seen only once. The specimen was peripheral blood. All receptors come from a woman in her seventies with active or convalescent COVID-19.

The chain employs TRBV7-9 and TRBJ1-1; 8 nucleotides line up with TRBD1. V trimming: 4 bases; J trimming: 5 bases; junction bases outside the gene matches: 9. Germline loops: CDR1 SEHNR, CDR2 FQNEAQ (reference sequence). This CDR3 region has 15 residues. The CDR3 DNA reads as TGTGCCAGCAGCTCCCGGACAGGGAGGGAAACTGAAGCTTTCTTT. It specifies CASSSRTGRETEAFF.

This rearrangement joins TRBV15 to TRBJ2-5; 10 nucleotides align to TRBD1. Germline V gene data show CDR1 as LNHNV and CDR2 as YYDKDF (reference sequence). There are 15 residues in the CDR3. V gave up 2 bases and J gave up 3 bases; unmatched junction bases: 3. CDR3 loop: CATSRPGTGEETQYF. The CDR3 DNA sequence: TGTGCCACCAGCAGACCTGGGACAGGGGAAGAGACCCAGTACTTC.

CDR3 sequence: CASSPLSSSRTDTQYF. CDR3 in DNA: TGTGCCAGCAGCCCCCTTTCCTCGAGTCGCACAGATACGCAGTATTTT. V and J are TRBV7-2 and TRBJ2-3; D gene unclear. Looked up from germline, CDR1 is SGHTA and CDR2 is FQGNSA. The ends were cut back, 5 bases at V and 1 base at J, with 16 bases in the middle. The CDR3 has 16 amino acids.

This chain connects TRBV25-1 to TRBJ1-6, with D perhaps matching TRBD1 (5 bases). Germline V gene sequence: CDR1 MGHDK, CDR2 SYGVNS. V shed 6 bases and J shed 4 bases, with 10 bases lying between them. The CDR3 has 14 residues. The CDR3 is CASSPGLYNSPLHF. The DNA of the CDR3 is TGTGCCAGCAGCCCGGGACTGTATAATTCACCCCTCCACTTT.

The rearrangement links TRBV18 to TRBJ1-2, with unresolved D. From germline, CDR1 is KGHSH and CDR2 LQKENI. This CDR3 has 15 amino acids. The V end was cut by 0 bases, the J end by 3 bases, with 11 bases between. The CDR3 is CASSPPGGSHYGYTF. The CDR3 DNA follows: TGTGCCAGCTCACCACCCGGAGGGTCCCACTATGGCTACACCTTC.

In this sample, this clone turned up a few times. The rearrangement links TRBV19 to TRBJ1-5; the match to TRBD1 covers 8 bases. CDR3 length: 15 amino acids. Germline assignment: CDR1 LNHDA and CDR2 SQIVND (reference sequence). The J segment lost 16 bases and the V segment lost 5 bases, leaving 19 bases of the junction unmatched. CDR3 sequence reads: CASSATGTGRPEKHF. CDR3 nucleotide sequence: TGTGCCAGTAGTGCCACCGGGACAGGCCGCCCGGAGAAACATTTT.

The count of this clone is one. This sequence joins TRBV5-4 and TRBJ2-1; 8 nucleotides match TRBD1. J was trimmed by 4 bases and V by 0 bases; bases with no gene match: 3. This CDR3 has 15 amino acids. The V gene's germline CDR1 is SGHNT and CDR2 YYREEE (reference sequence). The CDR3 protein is CASSLGGQVYNEQFF. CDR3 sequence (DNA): TGTGCCAGCAGCTTGGGGGGACAGGTTTACAATGAGCAGTTCTTC.

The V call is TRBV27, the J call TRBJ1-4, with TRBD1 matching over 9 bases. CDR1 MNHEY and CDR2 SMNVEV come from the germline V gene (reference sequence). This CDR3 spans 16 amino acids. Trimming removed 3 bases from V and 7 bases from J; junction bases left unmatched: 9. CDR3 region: CASSFSTGGAGEKLFF. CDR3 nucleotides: TGTGCCAGCAGTTTTTCTACAGGGGGCGCGGGTGAAAAACTGTTTTTT.

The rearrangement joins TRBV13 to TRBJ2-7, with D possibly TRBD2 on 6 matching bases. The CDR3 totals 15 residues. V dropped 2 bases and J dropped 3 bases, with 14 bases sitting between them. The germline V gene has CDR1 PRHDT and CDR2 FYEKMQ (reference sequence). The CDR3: CASSLRRAPHYEQYF. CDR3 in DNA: TGTGCCAGCAGCTTAAGGAGGGCGCCGCACTACGAGCAGTACTTC.

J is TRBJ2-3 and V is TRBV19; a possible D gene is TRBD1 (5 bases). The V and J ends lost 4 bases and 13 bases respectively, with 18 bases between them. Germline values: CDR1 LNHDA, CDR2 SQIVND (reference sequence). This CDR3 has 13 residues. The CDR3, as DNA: TGTGCCAGTAGTACCGTCTCCGGCAGGGCAAAGTATTTT. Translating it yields CASSTVSGRAKYF. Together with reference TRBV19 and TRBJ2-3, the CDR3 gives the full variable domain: DGGITQSPKYLFRKEGQNVTLSCEQNLNHDAMYWYRQDPGQGLRLIYYSQIVNDFQKGDIAEGYSVSREKKESFPLTVTSAQKNPTAFYLCASSTVSGRAKYFGPGTRLTVL.

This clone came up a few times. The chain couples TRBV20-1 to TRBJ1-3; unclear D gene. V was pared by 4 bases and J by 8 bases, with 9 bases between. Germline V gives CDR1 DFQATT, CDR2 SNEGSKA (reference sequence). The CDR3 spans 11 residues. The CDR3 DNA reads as TGCAGTGCTACAGGAGGAGACACCATATATTTT. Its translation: CSATGGDTIYF.

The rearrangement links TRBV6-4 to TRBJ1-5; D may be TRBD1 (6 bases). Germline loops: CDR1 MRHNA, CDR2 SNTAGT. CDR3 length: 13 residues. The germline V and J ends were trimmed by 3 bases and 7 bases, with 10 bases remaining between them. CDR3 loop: CASSEGGIQPQHF. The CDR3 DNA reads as TGTGCCAGCAGTGAAGGGGGTATCCAGCCCCAGCATTTT.

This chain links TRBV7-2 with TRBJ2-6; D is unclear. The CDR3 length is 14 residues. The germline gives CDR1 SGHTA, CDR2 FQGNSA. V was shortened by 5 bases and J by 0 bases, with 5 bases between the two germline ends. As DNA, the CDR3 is TGTGCCAGCAGCCGTTTCTCTGGGGCCAACGTCCTGACTTTC. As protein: CASSRFSGANVLTF. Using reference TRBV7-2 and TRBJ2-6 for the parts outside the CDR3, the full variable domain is GAGVSQSPSNKVTEKGKDVELRCDPISGHTALYWYRQSLGQGLEFLIYFQGNSAPDKSGLPSDRFSAERTGGSVSTLTIQRTQQEDSAVYLCASSRFSGANVLTFGAGSRLTVL.

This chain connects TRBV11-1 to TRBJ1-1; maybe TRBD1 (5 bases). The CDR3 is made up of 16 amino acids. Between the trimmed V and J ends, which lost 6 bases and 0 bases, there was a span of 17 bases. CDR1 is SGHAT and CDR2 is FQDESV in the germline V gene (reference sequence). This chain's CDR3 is CASSPHRSSVNTEAFF. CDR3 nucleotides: TGTGCCAGCAGTCCCCACAGGAGTTCGGTGAACACTGAAGCTTTCTTT.

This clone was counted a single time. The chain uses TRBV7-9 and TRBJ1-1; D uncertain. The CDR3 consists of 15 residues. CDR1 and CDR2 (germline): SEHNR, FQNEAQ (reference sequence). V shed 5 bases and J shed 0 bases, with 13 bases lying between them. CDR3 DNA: TGTGCCAGCAGCATGAGCAGGCCGATGAACACTGAAGCTTTCTTT. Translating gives CASSMSRPMNTEAFF.

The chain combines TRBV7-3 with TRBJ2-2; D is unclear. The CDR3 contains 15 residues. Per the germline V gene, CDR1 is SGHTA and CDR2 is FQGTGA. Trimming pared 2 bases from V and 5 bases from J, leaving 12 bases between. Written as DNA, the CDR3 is TGTGCCAGCAGCTTAGAATCCCCCAGGACCGGGGAGCTGTTTTTT. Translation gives CASSLESPRTGELFF.

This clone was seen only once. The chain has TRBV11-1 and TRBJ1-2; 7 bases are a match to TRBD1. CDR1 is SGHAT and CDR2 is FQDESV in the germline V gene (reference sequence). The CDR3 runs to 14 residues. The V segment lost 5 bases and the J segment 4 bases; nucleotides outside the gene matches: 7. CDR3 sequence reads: CASSTDRAGYGYTF. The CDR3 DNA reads TGTGCCAGCAGCACAGACAGGGCTGGCTATGGCTACACCTTC.

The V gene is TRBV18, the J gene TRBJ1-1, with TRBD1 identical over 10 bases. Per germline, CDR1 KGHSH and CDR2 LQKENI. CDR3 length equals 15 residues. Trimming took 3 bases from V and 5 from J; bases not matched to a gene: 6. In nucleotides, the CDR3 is TGTGCCAGCTCACCGACAGGGGGCGCGGGAACTGAAGCTTTCTTT. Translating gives CASSPTGGAGTEAFF.

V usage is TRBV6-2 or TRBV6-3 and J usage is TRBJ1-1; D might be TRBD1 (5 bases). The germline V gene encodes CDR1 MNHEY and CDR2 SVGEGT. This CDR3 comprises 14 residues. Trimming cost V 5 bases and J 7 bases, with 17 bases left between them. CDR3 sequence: CASSKTRGMSEAFF. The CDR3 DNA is TGTGCCAGCAGTAAAACCCGGGGGATGAGTGAAGCTTTCTTT.

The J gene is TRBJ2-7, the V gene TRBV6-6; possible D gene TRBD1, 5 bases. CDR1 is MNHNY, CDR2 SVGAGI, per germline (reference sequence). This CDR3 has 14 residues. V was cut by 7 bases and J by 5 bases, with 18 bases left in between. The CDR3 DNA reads TGTGCCAGCATGGTCTATCAGGGTGGCGACGAGCAGTACTTC. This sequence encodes CASMVYQGGDEQYF.

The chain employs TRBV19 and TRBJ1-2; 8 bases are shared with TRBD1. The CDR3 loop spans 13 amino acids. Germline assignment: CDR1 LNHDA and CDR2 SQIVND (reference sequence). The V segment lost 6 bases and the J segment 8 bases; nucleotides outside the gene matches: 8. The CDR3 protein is CASSLQGAQGYTF. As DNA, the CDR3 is TGTGCCAGTAGCCTTCAGGGGGCGCAAGGCTACACCTTC.

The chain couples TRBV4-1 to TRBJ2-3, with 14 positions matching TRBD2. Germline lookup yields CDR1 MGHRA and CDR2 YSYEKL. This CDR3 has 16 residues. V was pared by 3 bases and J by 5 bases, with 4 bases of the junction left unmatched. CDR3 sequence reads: CASSQLGTSGGDTQYF. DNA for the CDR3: TGCGCCAGCAGCCAGCTCGGGACTAGCGGGGGAGATACGCAGTATTTT.

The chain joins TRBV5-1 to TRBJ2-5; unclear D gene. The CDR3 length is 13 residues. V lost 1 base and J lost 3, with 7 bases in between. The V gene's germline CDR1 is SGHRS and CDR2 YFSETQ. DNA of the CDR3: TGCGCCAGCAGCTTGACAGACAAAGAGACCCAGTACTTC. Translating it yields CASSLTDKETQYF. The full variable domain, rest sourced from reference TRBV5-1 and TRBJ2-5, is KAGVTQTPRYLIKTRGQQVTLSCSPISGHRSVSWYQQTPGQGLQFLFEYFSETQRNKGNFPGRFSGRQFSNSRSEMNVSTLELGDSALYLCASSLTDKETQYFGPGTRLLVL.

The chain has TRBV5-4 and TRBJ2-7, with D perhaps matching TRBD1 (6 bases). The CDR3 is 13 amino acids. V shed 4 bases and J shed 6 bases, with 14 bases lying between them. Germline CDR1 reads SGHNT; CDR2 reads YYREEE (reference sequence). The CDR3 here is CASSGTPTAEQYF. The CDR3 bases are TGTGCCAGCAGCGGGACACCAACCGCCGAGCAGTACTTC.

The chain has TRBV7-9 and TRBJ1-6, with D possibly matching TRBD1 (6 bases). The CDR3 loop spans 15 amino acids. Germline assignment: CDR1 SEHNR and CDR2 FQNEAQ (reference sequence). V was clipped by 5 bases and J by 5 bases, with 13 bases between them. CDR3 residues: CASSRSTGNNSPLHF. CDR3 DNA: TGTGCCAGCAGCCGTTCTACAGGGAATAATTCACCCCTCCACTTT. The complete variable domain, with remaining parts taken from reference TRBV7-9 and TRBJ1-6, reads DTGVSQNPRHKITKRGQNVTFRCDPISEHNRLYWYRQTLGQGPEFLTYFQNEAQLEKSRLLSDRFSAERPKGSFSTLEIQRTEQGDSAMYLCASSRSTGNNSPLHFGNGTRLTVT.

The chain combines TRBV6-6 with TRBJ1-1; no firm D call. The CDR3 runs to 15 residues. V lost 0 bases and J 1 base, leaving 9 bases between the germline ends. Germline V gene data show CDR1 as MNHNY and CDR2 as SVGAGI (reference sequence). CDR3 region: CASSYSTYSNTEAFF. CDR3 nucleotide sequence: TGTGCCAGCAGTTACTCTACTTACTCGAACACTGAAGCTTTCTTT.